These 22 T cell receptor beta chains were all obtained from the same sample, sequenced in a study of vaccination and CD4 T cells after COVID-19. For these TCRs, the target antigens are not known. As for time point: late sampling 161 to 241 days after vaccination in three convalescent patients. The treatment denotes: approximately 9-day PBMC culture with coronavirus spike peptide pools or control peptides (ViraFEST assay). Cultured CD4+ T-cell DNA underwent Oncomine TCR Beta short-read sequencing. One entry per CDR3 protein results from TCRdb running MiXCR on the PCR reads. This table has tens of thousands of distinct CDR3 sequences, 35% to 45% appearing once. The input for sequencing was CD4+ T cells from blood, cultured in vitro, taken about 7 months after SARS-CoV-2 vaccination. The receptor source for this set is a human donor who had recovered from COVID-19.

This clonotype has only a few counts. The rearrangement joins TRBV6-1 to TRBJ2-5, with TRBD2 identical over 10 bases. The trim removed 0 bases at V and 5 bases at J, leaving 6 bases unmatched. From germline, CDR1 is MNHNS and CDR2 SASEGT. This CDR3 contains 16 residues. The CDR3 here is CASSEASLAGEETQYF. CDR3 nucleotides: TGTGCCAGCAGTGAAGCGTCCCTAGCGGGGGAGGAGACCCAGTACTTC.

The V call is TRBV20-1, the J call TRBJ1-1, with D uncertain. The ends were cut back, 5 bases at V and 3 bases at J, with 22 bases in the middle. The CDR3 loop spans 16 amino acids. The germline V gene has CDR1 DFQATT and CDR2 SNEGSKA (reference sequence). CDR3 coding DNA: TGCAGTGCTCCCGACGTGGCTCAAGGGAGGGACACTGAAGCTTTCTTT. Protein product: CSAPDVAQGRDTEAFF.

The sample holds a few counts of this clonotype. V and J are TRBV4-1 and TRBJ1-2, with 11 bases matching TRBD1. The CDR3 sequence is 14 residues long. V dropped 4 bases and J dropped 5; count of bases not matched to a gene: 3. CDR1 MGHRA and CDR2 YSYEKL come from the germline V gene. The CDR3 protein is CASSLGTGGYGYTF. Here the CDR3 DNA reads TGCGCCAGCAGCCTCGGGACAGGGGGATATGGCTACACCTTC.

This clonotype came up once. This chain uses TRBV5-1 with TRBJ2-5; 9 bases are a match to TRBD2. This CDR3 region has 15 residues. Germline CDR1 SGHRS, CDR2 YFSETQ. The ends lost 0 bases at V and 1 base at J; junction bases unmatched: 1. The CDR3 region is CASSLGTSAQETQYF. CDR3 in DNA: TGCGCCAGCAGCTTGGGGACTAGCGCCCAAGAGACCCAGTACTTC. Full variable domain (missing parts from reference TRBV5-1 and TRBJ2-5): KAGVTQTPRYLIKTRGQQVTLSCSPISGHRSVSWYQQTPGQGLQFLFEYFSETQRNKGNFPGRFSGRQFSNSRSEMNVSTLELGDSALYLCASSLGTSAQETQYFGPGTRLLVL.

This clonotype was counted a few times. The rearrangement links TRBV7-6 to TRBJ2-5; 8 bases are shared with TRBD2. The CDR3 is 15 residues long. Trimming took 2 bases from V and 3 from J; bases not matched to a gene: 5. Per germline, CDR1 SGHVS and CDR2 FNYEAQ. CDR3 coding DNA: TGTGCCAGCAGCTTAAACCTAGCGGGCGAAGAGACCCAGTACTTC. Its protein product is CASSLNLAGEETQYF.

This clonotype is a singleton in its sample. The chain employs TRBV5-1 and TRBJ2-7; 10 nucleotides align to TRBD2. The CDR3 is 16 amino acids. Germline V gives CDR1 SGHRS, CDR2 YFSETQ. V trimming: 1 base; J trimming: 2 bases; junction bases outside the gene matches: 6. CDR3 sequence: CASSLTASGSTYEQYF. The DNA for the CDR3 is TGCGCCAGCAGCTTGACGGCTAGCGGGAGCACCTACGAGCAGTACTTC.

The rearrangement uses TRBV24-1 and TRBJ2-3; D is uncertain. The CDR3 totals 13 residues. V lost 3 bases, J lost 4 bases, and 7 bases lay in between. CDR1 KGHDR and CDR2 SFDVKD come from the germline V gene. The CDR3 nucleotides read TGTGCCACCAGTGATCCCCGATCAGATACGCAGTATTTT. Translating gives CATSDPRSDTQYF.

J is TRBJ2-1 and V is TRBV20-1, with 10 bases fitting TRBD1. Germline V lookup: CDR1 DFQATT, CDR2 SNEGSKA (reference sequence). V lost 5 bases, J lost 7 bases, and 5 bases stayed unmatched. The CDR3 is made up of 13 amino acids. CDR3 bases: TGCAGTGCTTGGGACAGGGGTACGAATGAGCAGTTCTTC. As protein: CSAWDRGTNEQFF.

This clonotype was observed a few times. The V call is TRBV27, the J call TRBJ2-5; 9 bases fit TRBD2. This CDR3 region has 13 residues. V shed 4 bases, J shed 4 bases, and the junction held 1 base outside the gene matches. In germline, CDR1 is MNHEY, CDR2 SMNVEV (reference sequence). CDR3 region: CASSSGLAETQYF. The CDR3 DNA follows: TGTGCCAGCAGTTCGGGACTAGCAGAGACCCAGTACTTC.

In this sample, this clonotype turned up a few times. The chain has TRBV24-1 and TRBJ2-3; TRBD1 agrees at 8 bases. Germline lookup yields CDR1 KGHDR and CDR2 SFDVKD. The J segment lost 0 bases and the V segment lost 4 bases, leaving 5 bases of the junction unmatched. This CDR3 has 16 amino acids. In DNA, the CDR3 is TGTGCCACCAGTGAAGCGGACAGGGCTAGCACAGATACGCAGTATTTT. Its translation is CATSEADRASTDTQYF.

In this sample, this clonotype turned up once. The chain recombines TRBV2 with TRBJ2-5; no clear D. The length of the CDR3 is 12 residues. Per germline, CDR1 SNHLY and CDR2 FYNNEI. Trimming removed 1 base at V and 5 bases at J, with 5 bases between. CDR3 bases: TGTGCCAGCAGTGAAGTTACGGAGACCCAGTACTTC. It codes for CASSEVTETQYF.

This chain links TRBV19 with TRBJ1-3; the match to TRBD1 covers 9 bases. The CDR3 covers 16 residues. Germline CDR1 and CDR2: LNHDA and SQIVND (reference sequence). Unmatched junction bases numbered 4, after V lost 2 bases and J lost 2 bases. DNA for the CDR3: TGTGCCAGTAGTATATCCGGGACAGGGACTGGAAACACCATATATTTT. This translates into CASSISGTGTGNTIYF.

CDR3 loop: CASSLHFGGTEAFF. CDR3 sequence (DNA): TGTGCCAGCAGCTTACACTTTGGGGGTACTGAAGCTTTCTTT. V is TRBV7-2 and J is TRBJ1-1; possibly TRBD1 for D (5 bases). V was trimmed by 2 bases and J by 5 bases, leaving 12 bases between them. This CDR3 is 14 amino acids long. Germline V lookup: CDR1 SGHTA, CDR2 FQGNSA. Using reference TRBV7-2 and TRBJ1-1 for the parts outside the CDR3, the full variable domain is GAGVSQSPSNKVTEKGKDVELRCDPISGHTALYWYRQSLGQGLEFLIYFQGNSAPDKSGLPSDRFSAERTGGSVSTLTIQRTQQEDSAVYLCASSLHFGGTEAFFGQGTRLTVV.

The genes are TRBV20-1 and TRBJ1-1; D is possibly TRBD1 (5 bases). CDR1 and CDR2 from the germline V gene are DFQATT and SNEGSKA (reference sequence). This CDR3 comprises 10 residues. V lost 6 bases and J lost 11, with 13 bases in between. The CDR3 spells CSAGGTRAFF. Here the CDR3 DNA reads TGCAGTGCGGGAGGGACCAGGGCTTTCTTT.

The V and J genes are TRBV6-1 and TRBJ1-5; maybe TRBD1 (5 bases). Germline V lookup: CDR1 MNHNS, CDR2 SASEGT. V shed 8 bases and J shed 0 bases, with 14 bases lying between them. The CDR3 loop spans 15 amino acids. This chain's CDR3 is CASRVGRFSNQPQHF. Here the CDR3 DNA reads TGTGCCAGCCGCGTGGGGCGGTTTAGCAATCAGCCCCAGCATTTT.

The chain joins TRBV2 to TRBJ1-6, with 7 bases fitting TRBD1. The CDR3 contains 15 residues. Looked up from germline, CDR1 is SNHLY and CDR2 is FYNNEI. The V and J ends lost 7 bases and 7 bases, in that order; junction bases with no gene match: 10. The CDR3 is CASILEGGQNSPLHF. DNA for the CDR3: TGTGCCAGCATCCTAGAAGGGGGCCAGAATTCACCCCTCCACTTT.

The chain uses TRBV6-4 and TRBJ2-5, with a tentative D call TRBD1 (6 bases). Looked up from germline, CDR1 is MRHNA and CDR2 is SNTAGT. The CDR3 consists of 13 residues. Between the trimmed V and J ends, which lost 4 bases and 6 bases, there was a span of 12 bases. The CDR3 DNA is TGTGCCAGCAGTGCGGAATGGGGGCAGACCCAGTACTTC. This gives the protein CASSAEWGQTQYF.

This clonotype is a singleton in its sample. The chain joins TRBV20-1 to TRBJ2-7, with D perhaps matching TRBD1 or TRBD2 (7 bases each). With 4 bases removed from V and 7 bases from J, the gap between germline ends came to 11 bases. Germline CDR1 DFQATT, CDR2 SNEGSKA (reference sequence). The CDR3 runs 11 residues. CDR3 amino acids: CSATQGGEQYF. The CDR3 DNA follows: TGCAGTGCTACGCAGGGGGGGGAGCAGTACTTC.

This clonotype turned up a few times. CDR3 residues: CASSLSRGDETQYF. For the CDR3, the DNA is TGTGCCAGCAGTTTATCACGGGGAGACGAGACCCAGTACTTC. The V call is TRBV27, the J call TRBJ2-5, with TRBD2 as a possible D gene (5 bases). CDR1 is MNHEY and CDR2 is SMNVEV in the germline V gene (reference sequence). There are 14 residues in the CDR3. The V and J ends lost 0 bases and 5 bases respectively, with 10 bases between them.

There are a few counts of this clonotype. V gene TRBV20-1 combines with J gene TRBJ2-5; 11 bases align to TRBD2. Germline V gene sequence: CDR1 DFQATT, CDR2 SNEGSKA (reference sequence). The CDR3 loop spans 13 amino acids. J lost 7 bases, V lost 6 bases, and 7 bases had no gene match. CDR3 sequence reads: CSAPRLAGLTQYF. The CDR3 region has the DNA TGCAGTGCCCCCCGACTAGCGGGGCTGACCCAGTACTTC.

The chain has TRBV20-1 and TRBJ2-4; D remains ambiguous. Germline CDR1 reads DFQATT; CDR2 reads SNEGSKA (reference sequence). The CDR3 covers 14 residues. This CDR3 reads CRGDGSLAKNIQYF. The DNA of the CDR3 is TGCAGGGGCGACGGTAGCCTAGCCAAAAACATTCAGTACTTC.

This sequence joins TRBV7-2 and TRBJ1-1, with TRBD1 as a possible D gene (5 bases). This CDR3 has 14 amino acids. CDR1 and CDR2 (germline): SGHTA, FQGNSA. V was clipped by 1 base and J by 4 bases, with 10 bases between them. CDR3 region: CASSLVSGGTEAFF. CDR3 bases: TGTGCCAGCAGCTTAGTTTCGGGGGGCACTGAAGCTTTCTTT.